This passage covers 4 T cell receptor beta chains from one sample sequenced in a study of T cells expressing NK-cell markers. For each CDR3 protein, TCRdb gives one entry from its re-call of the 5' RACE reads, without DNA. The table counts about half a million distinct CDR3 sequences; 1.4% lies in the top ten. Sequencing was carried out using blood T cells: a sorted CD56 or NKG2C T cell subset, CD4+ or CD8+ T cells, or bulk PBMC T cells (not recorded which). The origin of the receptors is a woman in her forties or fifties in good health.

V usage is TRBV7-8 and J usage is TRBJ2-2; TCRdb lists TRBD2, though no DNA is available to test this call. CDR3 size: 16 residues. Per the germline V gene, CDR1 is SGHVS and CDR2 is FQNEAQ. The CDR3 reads CASSKRTSGATGELFF.

This chain's CDR3 is CATSRADIYGYTF. This chain connects TRBV15 to TRBJ1-2. Germline V gives CDR1 LNHNV, CDR2 YYDKDF (reference sequence). CDR3 length: 13 amino acids.

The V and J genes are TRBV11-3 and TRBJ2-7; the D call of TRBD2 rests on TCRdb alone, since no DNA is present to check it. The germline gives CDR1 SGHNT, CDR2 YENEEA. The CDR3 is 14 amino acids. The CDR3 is CASSGLAVSYEQYF. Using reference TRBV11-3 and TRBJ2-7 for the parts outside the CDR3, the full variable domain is EAGVVQSPRYKIIEKKQPVAFWCNPISGHNTLYWYLQNLGQGPELLIRYENEEAVDDSQLPKDRFSAERLKGVDSTLKIQPAELGDSAVYLCASSGLAVSYEQYFGPGTRLTVT.

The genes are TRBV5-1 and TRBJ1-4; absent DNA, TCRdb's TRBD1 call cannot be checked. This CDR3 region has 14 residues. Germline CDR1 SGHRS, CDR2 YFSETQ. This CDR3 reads CASSFDRANEKLFF.